This T cell receptor (beta chain) was captured in a study of blood T cells in healthy people across ages. The use of a sample-barcoded 5' primer and a J-beta primer mix characterized a second PCR of roughly 7 to 12 cycles. MiXCR, run by TCRdb on the 5' RACE reads, gives a single entry per CDR3 protein. The sample lists about 1 million distinct CDR3 sequences, 35% to 55% occurring once. CDR1 is SGHTS, CDR2 YDEGEE, per germline. Losses at the gene ends were 5 bases for V and 1 base for J; bases not matched to a gene: 5. The length of the CDR3 is 15 residues. What was sequenced was blood. This chain joins TRBV5-8 and TRBJ1-5, with 8 positions matching TRBD1. The source is a woman aged 55-75 years in good health. The DNA for the CDR3 is TGTGCCAGCAGTACAGGGGGGCGAAGCAATCAGCCCCAGCATTTT. Protein: CASSTGGRSNQPQHF.